The rows below give T cell receptor beta chains drawn from one sample of a study of OX40 agonist ivuxolimab in advanced cancers. Here immunoSEQ multiplex PCR was the method, and the copy in TCRdb shows in-frame clones only, minus some. The sample has tens of thousands of clones, around 90% seen once; the top ten hold over 2%. The material sequenced was CD4+ or CD8+ T cells sorted from blood, taken in a trial of the OX40 agonist ivuxolimab. The receptors here all came from an adult with an advanced solid tumor such as melanoma, head and neck, liver or kidney cancer. Both conserved end residues are part of each CDR3. A D gene is named only where the DNA matches it firmly. Only some rows state a clone size, as once, few, many or a class for expanded clones.

v_call: TRBV14
d_call: TRBD2
clone_size: once
j_call: TRBJ2-2
cdr3_length: 16
cdr3_aa: CASSPLRGGNTGELFF
cdr3_nt: TGTGCCAGCAGCCCTCTTCGCGGGGGGAACACCGGGGAGCTGTTTTTT

v_call: TRBV19
d_call: NA
clone_size: NA
j_call: TRBJ2-1
cdr3_length: 16
cdr3_aa: CASSIGPDPPYNEQFF
cdr3_nt: TGTGCCAGTAGTATAGGGCCAGACCCGCCCTACAATGAGCAGTTCTTC

v_call: TRBV19
d_call: TRBD1
clone_size: once
j_call: TRBJ2-3
cdr3_length: 14
cdr3_aa: CASSIRGSTDTQYF
cdr3_nt: TGTGCCAGTAGTATCAGGGGGTCGACAGATACGCAGTATTTT

v_call: TRBV7-9
d_call: TRBD2
clone_size: NA
j_call: TRBJ2-5
cdr3_length: 16
cdr3_aa: CASSPRGGLQEETQYF
cdr3_nt: TGTGCCAGCAGCCCCCGGGGGGGCTTGCAGGAAGAGACCCAGTACTTC

v_call: TRBV4-3
d_call: TRBD1
clone_size: NA
j_call: TRBJ2-4
cdr3_length: 16
cdr3_aa: CASSLGQGVAKNIQYF
cdr3_nt: TGCGCCAGCAGCCTCGGACAGGGGGTAGCCAAAAACATTCAGTACTTC

v_call: TRBV7-2
d_call: TRBD1
clone_size: NA
j_call: TRBJ1-1
cdr3_length: 14
cdr3_aa: CASSLMSGGVQAFF
cdr3_nt: TGTGCCAGCAGCTTAATGTCAGGGGGCGTACAAGCTTTCTTT

v_call: TRBV18
d_call: TRBD2
clone_size: NA
j_call: TRBJ2-5
cdr3_length: 16
cdr3_aa: CASSPLGGDHQETQYF
cdr3_nt: TGTGCCAGCTCACCACTCGGGGGGGATCACCAAGAGACCCAGTACTTC

v_call: TRBV7-8
d_call: NA
clone_size: NA
j_call: TRBJ2-1
cdr3_length: 15
cdr3_aa: CASSLFVSSYNEQFF
cdr3_nt: TGTGCCAGCAGCTTATTTGTGAGCTCCTACAATGAGCAGTTCTTC

v_call: TRBV5-1
d_call: NA
clone_size: NA
j_call: TRBJ2-3
cdr3_length: 13
cdr3_aa: CASSLDRTDTQYF
cdr3_nt: TGCGCCAGCAGCTTGGACCGCACAGATACGCAGTATTTT

v_call: TRBV6-5
d_call: NA
clone_size: NA
j_call: TRBJ2-3
cdr3_length: 16
cdr3_aa: CASSYSYPLLTDTQYF
cdr3_nt: TGTGCCAGCAGTTACTCGTACCCCTTGCTGACAGATACGCAGTATTTT

v_call: TRBV4-2
d_call: NA
clone_size: NA
j_call: TRBJ1-1
cdr3_length: 17
cdr3_aa: CASSQGGRNAVNTEAFF
cdr3_nt: TGTGCCAGCAGCCAAGGAGGAAGAAACGCCGTGAACACTGAAGCTTTCTTT

v_call: TRBV2
d_call: NA
clone_size: NA
j_call: TRBJ1-5
cdr3_length: 14
cdr3_aa: CASSPTLSNQPQHF
cdr3_nt: TGTGCCAGCAGTCCGACACTTAGCAATCAGCCCCAGCATTTT

v_call: TRBV10-3
d_call: TRBD1
clone_size: NA
j_call: TRBJ2-7
cdr3_length: 16
cdr3_aa: CAIRNPGQGLSYEQYF
cdr3_nt: TGTGCCATCAGGAACCCGGGACAGGGTCTTTCGTACGAGCAGTACTTC

v_call: TRBV19
d_call: NA
clone_size: NA
j_call: TRBJ2-5
cdr3_length: 16
cdr3_aa: CASSIGPRQGQETQYF
cdr3_nt: TGTGCCAGTAGTATAGGGCCTCGGCAGGGGCAAGAGACCCAGTACTTC

v_call: TRBV5-4
d_call: NA
clone_size: NA
j_call: TRBJ2-3
cdr3_length: 15
cdr3_aa: CASSPRLSHTDTQYF
cdr3_nt: TGTGCCAGCAGCCCCAGACTATCACACACAGATACGCAGTATTTT

v_call: TRBV2
d_call: TRBD1
clone_size: NA
j_call: TRBJ1-3
cdr3_length: 15
cdr3_aa: CASSPQGPSGNTIYF
cdr3_nt: TGTGCCAGCAGCCCACAGGGGCCCTCTGGAAACACCATATATTTT

v_call: TRBV19
d_call: NA
clone_size: NA
j_call: TRBJ1-2
cdr3_length: 13
cdr3_aa: CASSIRAGSGYTF
cdr3_nt: TGTGCCAGTAGTATACGGGCAGGGAGCGGCTACACCTTC